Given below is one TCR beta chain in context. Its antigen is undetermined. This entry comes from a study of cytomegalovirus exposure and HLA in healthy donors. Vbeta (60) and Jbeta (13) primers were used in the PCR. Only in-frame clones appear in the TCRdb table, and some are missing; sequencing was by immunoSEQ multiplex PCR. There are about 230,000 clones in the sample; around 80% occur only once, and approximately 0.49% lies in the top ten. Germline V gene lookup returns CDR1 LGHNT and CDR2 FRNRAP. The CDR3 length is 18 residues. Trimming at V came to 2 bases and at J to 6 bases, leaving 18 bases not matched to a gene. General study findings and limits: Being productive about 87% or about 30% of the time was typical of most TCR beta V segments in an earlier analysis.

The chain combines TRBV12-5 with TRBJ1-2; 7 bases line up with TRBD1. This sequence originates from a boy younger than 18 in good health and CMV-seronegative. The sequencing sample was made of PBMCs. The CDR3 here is CASGLTHAGGGQVNGYTF. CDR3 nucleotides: TGTGCTAGTGGTTTGACACACGCGGGAGGAGGACAGGTGAATGGCTACACCTTC.